Listed below are T cell receptor beta chains from one sample, sequenced in a study of blood T cells in healthy people across ages. TCRdb redid the calling of the 5' RACE reads with MiXCR, one entry per CDR3 protein. The table lists about 1.7 million distinct CDR3 sequences, roughly 27% of them singletons. The sequenced sample consisted of blood. All receptors derive from a woman in her 30s in good health. Each CDR3 is given with its conserved first and last residue. The D gene is left open where the match is weak. For some rows the clone size is stated as once, few or many, or as a class when expanded; others skip it.

>TRBJ2-7|17|many|TRBV15|NA
TGTGCCACCAGCAGACCCCGCGGGGAAGGGGAGACCTACGAGCAGTACTTC
CATSRPRGEGETYEQYF
>TRBJ2-7|16|many|TRBV6-1|TRBD2
TGTGCCAGCAGTGAGACTAGCGGGAGAATACGGAACGAGCAGTACTTC
CASSETSGRIRNEQYF
>TRBJ2-7|15|few|TRBV3-1|TRBD1
TGTGCCAGCAGCCAAGGGGGACAGGGAAGATACGAGCAGTACTTC
CASSQGGQGRYEQYF
>TRBJ1-2|15|NA|TRBV2|TRBD1
TGTGCCAGCAGTGGTTCTGGGACAGCTAACTATGGCTACACCTTC
CASSGSGTANYGYTF
>TRBJ2-1|13|many|TRBV14|TRBD2
TGTGCCAGCAGCCTTATTAGCGGGAGTGGGCAGTTCTTC
CASSLISGSGQFF
>TRBJ1-2|12|many|TRBV29-1|NA
TGCAGCGTTGTGCTGGGAGGATATGGCTACACCTTC
CSVVLGGYGYTF
>TRBJ2-3|16|few|TRBV6-6|TRBD1
TGTGCCGGCAGGAGAGGAGGGACAGGCGGTCCAGATACGCAGTATTTT
CAGRRGGTGGPDTQYF
>TRBJ1-2|15|NA|TRBV5-1|NA
TGCGCCAGCAAGGTCCGGACGACGGACGTCTGGGGCTACACCTTC
CASKVRTTDVWGYTF
>TRBJ2-3|16|NA|TRBV5-6|TRBD2
TGTGCCAGCAGGGATGTTTCCGGGAGGGCGGGGGATACGCAGTATTTT
CASRDVSGRAGDTQYF
>TRBJ2-7|15|NA|TRBV5-6|NA
TGTGCCAGCAGCTTGACGCAGTGGGGGACCTGCGAGCAGTACTTC
CASSLTQWGTCEQYF
>TRBJ1-2|18|NA|TRBV7-9|NA
TGTGCCAGCAGCCTGGGACGCCCCCGGCCCCAGCTGAACTATGGCTACACCTTC
CASSLGRPRPQLNYGYTF